The present T cell receptor beta chain was sequenced within a study of human T cells and chemical hapten exposure (dated by TCRdb to about 2021). Regarding the research as a whole: For sensitization, 2% DPC in acetone was applied to a roughly 2 cm by roughly 2 cm area of upper inner arm skin. Patients additionally received weekly therapeutic DPC doses to the scalp throughout the roughly 24-week study period. Patch tests used Finn chambers with 0.01% DPC on the upper back, scored after 6 days by International Contact Dermatitis Research Group standards. Most of the patients in the cohort were female, and the cohort covered alopecia areata with under or over 50% scalp involvement, alopecia totalis and alopecia universalis. Libraries were pooled for sequencing, and per-sample TCR yields varied mainly because of small differences in library volumes within the pool. This study followed changes in the peripheral blood TCR repertoire in vivo during primary and secondary sensitization of alopecia patients to the hapten diphenylcyclopropenone (DPC). Blood samples were taken from patients before sensitization (week 0) and at 2, 6 and about 24 weeks after DPC sensitization. Blood for TCR sequencing was provided by twenty-nine alopecia patients at one to four time points (pre-sensitization, 2, 6 and 24 weeks).

The table lists this clonotype with many counts. Its binding antigen is unknown. Nothing much larger sits one base from this clone, and base qualities are not available. The library was generated by RACE. Sequencer: NextSeq 500. During library preparation, unique molecular identifiers were attached to individual cDNA molecules so that TCRs could be counted in a quantitative, reproducible way. For every blood RNA sample, sequencing covered both the TCR alpha and TCR beta chains. The original pipeline was this. A median of around 100,000 TCRs per sample was observed, with a range of about 20,000 to 690,600. V, J and CDR3 annotation of the TCR reads was performed with the Decombinator software suite. To make PS versus PT1 abundance plots, every sample was subsampled to the same number of TCRs (28,000). Expanded TCRs were defined as absent before sensitization and observed at least eight times at the 2-week time point. The public reads were reanalyzed by TCRdb: fastp trimming at Q25, MiXCR alignment, in-frame beta chains only. Entries that share a CDR3 protein sequence are merged under the most common genes and DNA. TCRdb's processing, not the authors', yielded these V and J calls. For this sample there are approximately 350,000 distinct CDR3 sequences; around 7% appear just once. The ten largest clones take up around 8.2% of the sample.

The research as a whole found: No change with DPC sensitization was found in the number of TCRs above 1 in 1000 frequency, and no evidence of global repertoire structure alterations was found. Compared with pre-sensitization or healthy control sets, expanded TCRs formed significantly more large CDR3 similarity clusters, which is consistent with antigen-driven responses. Because every patient had alopecia, a presumed autoimmune disease, the patients' immune response might differ from that of healthy individuals. A positive correlation was found between the number of PT1 expanded TCRs and patch test score, with significance reached at thresholds 8, 16 and 32 but not 4. Repeated subsampling changed both the strength of the expansion versus patch-test correlation and the threshold at which that correlation became significant.

From cysteine to phenylalanine, the CDR3 is 14 amino acids long. Only the CDR3 DNA stays, 42 bases, in frame from base 1. The germline ends are 11 bases apart after V is trimmed by 6 bases and J by 2 bases. Reading the label with the study, this specimen's time point is: patch test 1, 2 weeks after DPC sensitization. Reading the label with the study, this specimen's treatment or condition is: therapeutic diphenylcyclopropenone sensitization with weekly scalp DPC. At every patch-test visit, the blood draw took place before the patch test was put on. To be eligible, patients had to be aged 18 to 70, diagnosed with alopecia and judged suitable for DPC therapy, while pregnant patients were excluded. Total RNA was isolated from unfractionated whole blood collected in Tempus Blood RNA tubes.

This TCR came from a woman under 30 with alopecia areata. Some clones in this sample may be carry-over from other donors' samples. The chain was built from TRBV12-3 or TRBV12-4 and TRBJ1-5; TRBD1 is a weak D gene call, 6 bases matching. The sample here was whole blood, taken in connection with sensitization to the hapten diphenylcyclopropenone (DPC). The CDR3 amino acid sequence is: CASSYRVGNQPQHF. The nucleotide sequence reads TGTGCCAGCAGCTACAGGGTTGGCAATCAGCCCCAGCATTTT.